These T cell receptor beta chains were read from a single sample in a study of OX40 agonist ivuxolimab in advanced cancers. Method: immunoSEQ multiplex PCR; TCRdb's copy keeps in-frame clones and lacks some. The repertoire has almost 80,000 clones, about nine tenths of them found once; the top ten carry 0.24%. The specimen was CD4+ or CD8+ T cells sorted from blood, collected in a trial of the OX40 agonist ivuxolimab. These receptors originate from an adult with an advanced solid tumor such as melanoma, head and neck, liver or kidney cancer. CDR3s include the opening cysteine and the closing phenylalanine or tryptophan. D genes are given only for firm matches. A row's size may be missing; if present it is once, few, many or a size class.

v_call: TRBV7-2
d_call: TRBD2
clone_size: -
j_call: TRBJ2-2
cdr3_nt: TGTGCCAGCAGCTCTGGGACTAGCGGGAGGATAATCACCGGGGAGCTGTTTTTT
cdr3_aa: CASSSGTSGRIITGELFF

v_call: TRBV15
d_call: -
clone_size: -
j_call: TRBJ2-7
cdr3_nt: TGTGCCACCAGCGAATTCGACAGGACCTCCTACGAGCAGTACTTC
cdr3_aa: CATSEFDRTSYEQYF

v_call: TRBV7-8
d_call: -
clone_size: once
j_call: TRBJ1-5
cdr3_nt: TGTGCCAGCAGCCTTGACAGGATGGGCAATCAGCCCCAGCATTTT
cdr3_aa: CASSLDRMGNQPQHF

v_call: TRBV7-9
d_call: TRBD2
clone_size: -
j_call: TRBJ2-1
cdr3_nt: TGTGCCAGCAGCTCAGCGGGGACTAGCGCCGCTTATCCCCATGAGCAGTTCTTC
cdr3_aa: CASSSAGTSAAYPHEQFF

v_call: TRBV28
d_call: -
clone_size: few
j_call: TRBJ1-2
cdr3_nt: TGTGCCAGCAGCGTCCCGGGACACCGGGGCTACACCTTC
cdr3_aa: CASSVPGHRGYTF

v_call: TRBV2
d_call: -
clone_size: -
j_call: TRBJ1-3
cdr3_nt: TGTGCCAGCAGTGGGACGCCCCGGAACACCATATATTTT
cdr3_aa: CASSGTPRNTIYF

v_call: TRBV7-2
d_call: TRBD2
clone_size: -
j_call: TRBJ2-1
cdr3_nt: TGTGCCAGCAGCTTAACTAGCGCGACGTTATACAATGAGCAGTTCTTC
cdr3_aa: CASSLTSATLYNEQFF

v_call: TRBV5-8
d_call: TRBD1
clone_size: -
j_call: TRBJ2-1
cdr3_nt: TGTGCCAGCAGCTTGGGACAGGGCTCCTACAATGAGCAGTTCTTC
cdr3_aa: CASSLGQGSYNEQFF

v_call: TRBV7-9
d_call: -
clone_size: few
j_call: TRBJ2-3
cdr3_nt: TGTGCCAGCAGCCCCATTTCAGATACGCAGTATTTT
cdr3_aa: CASSPISDTQYF

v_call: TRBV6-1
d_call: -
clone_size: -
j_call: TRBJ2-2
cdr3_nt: TGTGCCAGCAGTGAACTTGTCCTCACGGGTGTCGCCGGGGAGCTGTTTTTT
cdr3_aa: CASSELVLTGVAGELFF

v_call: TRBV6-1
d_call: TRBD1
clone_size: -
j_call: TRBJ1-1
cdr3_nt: TGTGCCAGCAGTGAAGACAGGGGTACCACTGAAGCTTTCTTT
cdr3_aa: CASSEDRGTTEAFF

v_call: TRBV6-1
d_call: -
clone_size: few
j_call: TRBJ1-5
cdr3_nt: TGTGCCAGCATGACGGGAAGCAATCAGCCCCAGCATTTT
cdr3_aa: CASMTGSNQPQHF

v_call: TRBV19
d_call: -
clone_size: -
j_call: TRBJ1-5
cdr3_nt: TGTGCCAGTAGTATTTTTACCCCCAATCAGCCCCAGCATTTT
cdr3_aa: CASSIFTPNQPQHF

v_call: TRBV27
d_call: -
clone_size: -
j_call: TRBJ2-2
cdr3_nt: TGTGCCAGCAGGCGGTTACAGGGAGGATCCGGGGAGCTGTTTTTT
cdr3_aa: CASRRLQGGSGELFF

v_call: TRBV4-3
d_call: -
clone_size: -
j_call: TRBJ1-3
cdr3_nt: TGCGCCAGCAGCCAAATGGTTACTGGAAACACCATATATTTT
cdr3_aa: CASSQMVTGNTIYF

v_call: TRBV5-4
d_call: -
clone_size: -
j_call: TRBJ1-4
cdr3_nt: TGTGCCAGCAGCTTGGTCCCTAATGAAAAACTGTTTTTT
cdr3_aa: CASSLVPNEKLFF

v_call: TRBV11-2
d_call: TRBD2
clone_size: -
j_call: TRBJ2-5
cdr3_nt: TGTGCCAGCAGCTCCCTAGCGGGAGGGCCAGAGACCCAGTACTTC
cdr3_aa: CASSSLAGGPETQYF

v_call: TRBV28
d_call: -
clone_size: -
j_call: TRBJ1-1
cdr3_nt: TGTGCCAGCACCCGATTGTCTGAAGCTTTCTTT
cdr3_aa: CASTRLSEAFF

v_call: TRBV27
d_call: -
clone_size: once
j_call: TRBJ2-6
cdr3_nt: TGTGCCAGCAGTTTATCGGGGCAGGTCTCTGGGGCCAACGTCCTGACTTTC
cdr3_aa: CASSLSGQVSGANVLTF

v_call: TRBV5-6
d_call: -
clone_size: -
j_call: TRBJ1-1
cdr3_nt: TGTGCCAGCAGCTTACGGGGAATGAACACTGAAGCTTTCTTT
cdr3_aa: CASSLRGMNTEAFF

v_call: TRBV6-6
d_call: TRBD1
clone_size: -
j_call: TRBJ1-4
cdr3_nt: TGTGCCAGCAGTCCGGACAGGGGGAATGAAAAACTGTTTTTT
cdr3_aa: CASSPDRGNEKLFF

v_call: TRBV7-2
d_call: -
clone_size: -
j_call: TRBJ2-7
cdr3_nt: TGTGCCAGCAGCTTAGCGGGACTCCCCCTCTACGAGCAGTACTTC
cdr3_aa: CASSLAGLPLYEQYF

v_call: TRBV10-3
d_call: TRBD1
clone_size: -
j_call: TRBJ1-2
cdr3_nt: TGTGCCATCAGAAAGACGACAGGGACAGCTAACTATGGCTACACCTTC
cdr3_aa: CAIRKTTGTANYGYTF

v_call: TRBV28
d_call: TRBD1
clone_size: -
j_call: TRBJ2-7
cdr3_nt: TGTGCCAGCAGTCCACGGCTCCGGCTCCGGGACAGGGTAGTCTACGAGCAGTACTTC
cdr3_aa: CASSPRLRLRDRVVYEQYF

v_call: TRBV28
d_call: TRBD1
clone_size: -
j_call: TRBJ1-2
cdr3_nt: TGTGCCAGCAGTAAGGAGACAGGGGGTTTCCGTGGCTACACCTTC
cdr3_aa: CASSKETGGFRGYTF

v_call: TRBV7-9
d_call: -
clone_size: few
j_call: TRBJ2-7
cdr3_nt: TGTGCCAGCAGCTCCCCCCGGACAGTTAACGAGCAGTACTTC
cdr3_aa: CASSSPRTVNEQYF

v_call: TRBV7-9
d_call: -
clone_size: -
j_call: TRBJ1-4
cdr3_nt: TGTGCCAGCAGCTTAGGTCAGGGAGCTGAAAAACTGTTTTTT
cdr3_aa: CASSLGQGAEKLFF

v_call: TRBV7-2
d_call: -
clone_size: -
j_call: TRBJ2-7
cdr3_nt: TGTGCCAGCAGCTTCACGGCGGGGAACTACGAGCAGTACTTC
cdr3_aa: CASSFTAGNYEQYF

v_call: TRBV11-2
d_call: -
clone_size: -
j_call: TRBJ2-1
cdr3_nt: TGTGCCAGCAGCTTAGAGGTGAGCTCCTACAATGAGCAGTTCTTC
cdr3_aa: CASSLEVSSYNEQFF

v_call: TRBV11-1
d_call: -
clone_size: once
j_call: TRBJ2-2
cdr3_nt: TGTGCCAGCAGCTCTCTTTTTCCCGGGGAGCTGTTTTTT
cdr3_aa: CASSSLFPGELFF

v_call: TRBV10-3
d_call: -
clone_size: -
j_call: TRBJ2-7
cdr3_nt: TGTGCCATCAGTGAGTCTCAGGGACCTTACGAGCAGTACTTC
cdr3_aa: CAISESQGPYEQYF

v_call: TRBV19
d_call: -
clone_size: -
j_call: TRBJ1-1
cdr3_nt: TGTGCCAGTAGTGAACAGAGGGACACTGAAGCTTTCTTT
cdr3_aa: CASSEQRDTEAFF

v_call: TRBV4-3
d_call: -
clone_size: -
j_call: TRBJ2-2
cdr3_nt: TGCGCCAGCAGCCACTACACCGGGGAGCTGTTTTTT
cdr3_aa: CASSHYTGELFF

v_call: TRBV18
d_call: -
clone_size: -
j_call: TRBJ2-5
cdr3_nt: TGTGCCAGCTCACCACCGGCGAAGACCCAGTACTTC
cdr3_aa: CASSPPAKTQYF

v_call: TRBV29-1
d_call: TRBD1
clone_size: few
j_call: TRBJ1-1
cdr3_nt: TGCAGCGTTGAAGATGACAGGGCAGGGGCTTTCTTT
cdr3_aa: CSVEDDRAGAFF

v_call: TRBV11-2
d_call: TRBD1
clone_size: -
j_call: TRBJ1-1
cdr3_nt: TGTGCCAGCAGCTTATATGGGACAGGGGTCCCTGAAGCTTTCTTT
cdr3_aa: CASSLYGTGVPEAFF

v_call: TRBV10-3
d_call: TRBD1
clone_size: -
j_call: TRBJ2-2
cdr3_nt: TGTGCCATCAGTACAACCACAGGGGACACCGGGGAGCTGTTTTTT
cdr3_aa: CAISTTTGDTGELFF